This T cell receptor (beta chain) derives from a study of T cell responses to AZD1222 COVID-19 vaccine. General observations from the study: Only a handful of people who got AZD1222 tested seropositive at baseline. Donors skewed white British and female; clonal diversity was possibly underestimated. Two doses of AZD1222 preceded a rise in Spike-specific TCR breadth and depth. Researchers report vaccine-associated CD4 TCRs spanning spike, with dominance at 160-218 and 743-854.

The CDR3 length is 15 residues. Trimming left V 0 bases short and J 3 bases short, with 10 bases between. CDR1 is SGDLS, CDR2 YYNGEE, per germline. This clone was found once. Its matching antigen is unknown. Data came from immunoSEQ multiplex PCR; TCRdb stores just in-frame clones and leaves some out. In the table there are about 270,000 clones, around 93% of which are singletons. Sequences were derived from peripheral blood, sampled 28 days after the second AZD1222 dose. The chain is built from TRBV9 and TRBJ2-1; TRBD2 is a possible D gene (5 bases). The origin of this receptor is an adult who received the AZD1222 COVID-19 vaccine. As DNA, the CDR3 is TGTGCCAGCAGCGTAGGACGGGGATACTACAATGAGCAGTTCTTC. Translation: CASSVGRGYYNEQFF.